Presented here are 6 T cell receptor beta chains from one specimen sequenced in a study of T cell repertoires in cytomegalovirus infection. TCRdb independently ran MiXCR on the reads; one entry per CDR3 protein. Of about 100,000 distinct CDR3 sequences in the sample, around a quarter are singletons; the top ten hold about two fifths. Sequenced: CD8+ T cells from PBMCs. These receptors were obtained from a human donor in good health (CMV status not recorded). Some clones in this sample may be carry-over from other donors' samples.

Only a few counts were recorded for this clonotype. The rearrangement uses TRBV4-1 and TRBJ1-2, with D possibly being TRBD1 (6 bases). The CDR3 has 13 amino acids. The germline CDR1 and CDR2 sequences are MGHRA and YSYEKL. V gave up 0 bases and J gave up 7 bases, with 9 bases separating them. For the CDR3, the DNA is TGCGCCAGCAGCCAAGATCCAGGGGTTGGCTACACCTTC. Its translation: CASSQDPGVGYTF.

This clonotype appeared many times. The gene calls are TRBV2 and TRBJ1-5; tentative D call: TRBD1 (5 bases). The CDR3 contains 14 residues. In germline, CDR1 is SNHLY, CDR2 FYNNEI. The V end was cut by 3 bases, the J end by 3 bases, with 9 bases between. DNA of the CDR3: TGTGCCAGCAGTGACGACAGCTACAATCAGCCCCAGCATTTT. Its protein product is CASSDDSYNQPQHF.

The genes are TRBV12-5 and TRBJ1-1, with TRBD1 identical over 9 bases. CDR3 size: 16 residues. Germline-derived CDR1 and CDR2 are LGHNT and FRNRAP. Unmatched junction bases numbered 10, after V lost 3 bases and J lost 5 bases. CDR3 sequence (DNA): TGTGCTAGTGGTTTTACTAAACAGGGGGCCGGTACTGAAGCTTTCTTT. Protein: CASGFTKQGAGTEAFF.

This clonotype appeared a few times. The CDR3 coding sequence is TGTGCCAGCAGCCGTTATAGGGAAGTAACTGAAGCTTTCTTT. Amino acids: CASSRYREVTEAFF. The rearrangement links TRBV28 to TRBJ1-1; D call uncertain. This CDR3 region has 14 residues. Germline V lookup: CDR1 MDHEN, CDR2 SYDVKM. Between the trimmed V and J ends, which lost 6 bases and 5 bases, there was a span of 16 bases.

The table lists this clonotype with a few counts. The chain employs TRBV14 and TRBJ1-3, with D unresolved. The CDR3 consists of 14 residues. V lost 2 bases to trimming and J lost 0 bases, with 5 bases between them. CDR1 SGHDN and CDR2 FVKESK come from the germline V gene. This chain's CDR3 is CASSQLASGNTIYF. The DNA for the CDR3 is TGTGCCAGCAGCCAACTTGCCTCTGGAAACACCATATATTTT. The full variable domain, with the rest looked up from reference TRBV14 and TRBJ1-3, is EAGVTQFPSHSVIEKGQTVTLRCDPISGHDNLYWYRRVMGKEIKFLLHFVKESKQDESGMPNNRFLAERTGGTYSTLKVQPAELEDSGVYFCASSQLASGNTIYFGEGSWLTVV.

Ten or more counts support this clonotype. The chain recombines TRBV29-1 with TRBJ1-5, with unresolved D. The CDR3 covers 13 residues. Looked up from germline, CDR1 is SQVTM and CDR2 is ANQGSEA. V gave up 0 bases and J gave up 6 bases, with 9 bases separating them. The CDR3 here is CSVEDHPGQPQHF. The CDR3 nucleotides read TGCAGCGTTGAAGATCACCCCGGTCAGCCCCAGCATTTT. Full variable domain (remainder filled in from reference TRBV29-1 and TRBJ1-5): SAVISQKPSRDICQRGTSLTIQCQVDSQVTMMFWYRQQPGQSLTLIATANQGSEATYESGFVIDKFPISRPNLTFSTLTVSNMSPEDSSIYLCSVEDHPGQPQHFGDGTRLSIL.